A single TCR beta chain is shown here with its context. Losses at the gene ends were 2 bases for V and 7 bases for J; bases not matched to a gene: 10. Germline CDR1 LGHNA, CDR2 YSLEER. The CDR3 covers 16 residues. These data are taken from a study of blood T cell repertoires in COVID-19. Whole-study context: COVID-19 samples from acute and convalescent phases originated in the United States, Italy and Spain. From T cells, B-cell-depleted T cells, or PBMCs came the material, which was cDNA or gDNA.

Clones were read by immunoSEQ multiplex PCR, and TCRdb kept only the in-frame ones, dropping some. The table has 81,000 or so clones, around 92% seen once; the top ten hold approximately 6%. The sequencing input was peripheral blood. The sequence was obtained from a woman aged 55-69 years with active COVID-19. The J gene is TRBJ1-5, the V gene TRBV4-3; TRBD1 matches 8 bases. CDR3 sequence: CASSQRNTTGEQPQHF. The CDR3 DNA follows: TGCGCCAGCAGCCAAAGAAATACGACAGGGGAGCAGCCCCAGCATTTT.